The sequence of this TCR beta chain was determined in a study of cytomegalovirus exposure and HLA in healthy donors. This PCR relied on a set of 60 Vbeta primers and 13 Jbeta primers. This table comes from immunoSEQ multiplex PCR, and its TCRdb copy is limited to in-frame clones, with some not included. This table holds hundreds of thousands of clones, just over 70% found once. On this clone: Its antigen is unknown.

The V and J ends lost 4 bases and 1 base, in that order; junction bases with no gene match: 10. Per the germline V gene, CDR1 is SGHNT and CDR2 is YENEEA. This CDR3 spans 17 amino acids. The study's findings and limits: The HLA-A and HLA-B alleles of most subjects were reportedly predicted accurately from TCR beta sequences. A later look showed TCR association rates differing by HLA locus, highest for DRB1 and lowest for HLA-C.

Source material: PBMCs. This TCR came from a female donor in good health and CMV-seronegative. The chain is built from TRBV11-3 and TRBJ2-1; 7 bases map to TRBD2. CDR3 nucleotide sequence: TGTGCCAGCAGCTCTTACGAGAGACTAGCATCCTACAATGAGCAGTTCTTC. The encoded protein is CASSSYERLASYNEQFF.